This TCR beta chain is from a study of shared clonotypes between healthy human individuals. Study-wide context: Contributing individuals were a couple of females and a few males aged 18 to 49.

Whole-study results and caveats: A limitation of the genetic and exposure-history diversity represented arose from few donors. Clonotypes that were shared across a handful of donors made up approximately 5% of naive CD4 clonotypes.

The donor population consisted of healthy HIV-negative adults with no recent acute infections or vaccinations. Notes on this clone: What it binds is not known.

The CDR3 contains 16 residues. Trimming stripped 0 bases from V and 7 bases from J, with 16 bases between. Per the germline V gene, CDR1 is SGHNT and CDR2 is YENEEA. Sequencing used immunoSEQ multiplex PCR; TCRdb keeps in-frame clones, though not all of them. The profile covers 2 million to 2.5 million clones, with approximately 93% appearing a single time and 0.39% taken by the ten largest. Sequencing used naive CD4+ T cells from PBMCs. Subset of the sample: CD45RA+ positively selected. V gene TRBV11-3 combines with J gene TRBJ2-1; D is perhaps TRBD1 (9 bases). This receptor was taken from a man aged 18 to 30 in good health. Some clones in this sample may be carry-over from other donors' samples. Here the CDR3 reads CASSLDGTGTRNEQFF. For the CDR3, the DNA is TGTGCCAGCAGCTTAGATGGGACAGGGACTAGAAATGAGCAGTTCTTC.